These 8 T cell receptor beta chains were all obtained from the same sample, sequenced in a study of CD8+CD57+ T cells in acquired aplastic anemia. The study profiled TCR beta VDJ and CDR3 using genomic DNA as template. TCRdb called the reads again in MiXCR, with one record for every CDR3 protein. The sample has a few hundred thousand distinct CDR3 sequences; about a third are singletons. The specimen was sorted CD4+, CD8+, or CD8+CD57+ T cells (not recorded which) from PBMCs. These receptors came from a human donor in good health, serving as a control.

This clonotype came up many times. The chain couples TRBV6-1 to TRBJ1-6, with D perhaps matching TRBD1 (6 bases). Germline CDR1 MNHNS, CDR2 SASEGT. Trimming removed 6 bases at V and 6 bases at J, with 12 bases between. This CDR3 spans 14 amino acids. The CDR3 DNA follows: TGTGCCAGCAGACAGGGAATGGGTAATTCACCCCTCCACTTT. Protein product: CASRQGMGNSPLHF.

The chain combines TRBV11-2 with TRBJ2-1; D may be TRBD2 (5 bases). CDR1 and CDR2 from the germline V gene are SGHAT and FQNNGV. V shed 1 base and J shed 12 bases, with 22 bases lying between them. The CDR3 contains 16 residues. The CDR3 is CASSLVEGPLRGGQFF. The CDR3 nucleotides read TGTGCCAGCAGCTTAGTCGAGGGTCCCCTGAGAGGTGGGCAGTTCTTC.

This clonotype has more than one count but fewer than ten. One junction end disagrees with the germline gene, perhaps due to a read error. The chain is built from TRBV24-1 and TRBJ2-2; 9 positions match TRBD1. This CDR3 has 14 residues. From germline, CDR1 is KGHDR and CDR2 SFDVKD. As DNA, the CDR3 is TGCGCCACCAGCCGACAGGGGGACACCGGGGAGCTGTTTTTT. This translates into CATSRQGDTGELFF.

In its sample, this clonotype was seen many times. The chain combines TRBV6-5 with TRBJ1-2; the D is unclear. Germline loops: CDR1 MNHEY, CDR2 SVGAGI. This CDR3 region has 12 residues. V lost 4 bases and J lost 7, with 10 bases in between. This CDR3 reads CASSSSGFGYTF. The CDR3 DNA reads TGTGCCAGCAGTTCATCCGGGTTTGGCTACACCTTC.

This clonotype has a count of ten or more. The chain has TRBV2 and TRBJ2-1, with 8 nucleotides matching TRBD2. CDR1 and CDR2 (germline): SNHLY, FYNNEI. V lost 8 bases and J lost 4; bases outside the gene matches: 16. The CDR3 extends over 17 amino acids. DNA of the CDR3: TGTGCCAGCCGACAAACGTACCTAGCGGGCGGGTACAATGAGCAGTTCTTC. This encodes CASRQTYLAGGYNEQFF.

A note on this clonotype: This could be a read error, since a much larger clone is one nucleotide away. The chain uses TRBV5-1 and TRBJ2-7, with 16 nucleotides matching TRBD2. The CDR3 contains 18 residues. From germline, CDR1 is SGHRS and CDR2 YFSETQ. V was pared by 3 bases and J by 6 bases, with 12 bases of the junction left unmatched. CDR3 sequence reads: CASSSIGGTSGGALEQYF. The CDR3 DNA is TGCGCCAGCAGCTCGATTGGTGGGACTAGCGGGGGGGCACTCGAGCAGTACTTC.

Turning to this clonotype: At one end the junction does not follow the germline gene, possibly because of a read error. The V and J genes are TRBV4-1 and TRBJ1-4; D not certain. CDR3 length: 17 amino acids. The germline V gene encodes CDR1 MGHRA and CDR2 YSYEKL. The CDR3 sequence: CASSQDHGFRTNEKLFF. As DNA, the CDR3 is TGTGCCAGCAGCCAAGATCATGGATTTCGGACTAATGAAAAACTGTTTTTT.

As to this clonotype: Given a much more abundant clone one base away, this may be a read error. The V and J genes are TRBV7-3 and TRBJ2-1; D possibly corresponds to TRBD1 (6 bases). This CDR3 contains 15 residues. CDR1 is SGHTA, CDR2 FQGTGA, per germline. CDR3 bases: TGTGCCAGCAGTAAACAAGGACAGTTCTACGATGAGCAGTTCTTC. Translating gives CASSKQGQFYDEQFF.